This passage covers 11 T cell receptor beta chains from one sample sequenced in a study of sequential checkpoint blockade in melanoma. Noted treatment: randomized to nivolumab then ipilimumab (arm A) or the reverse (arm B). Some clones are missing from TCRdb's copy, which holds only in-frame ones; the method was immunoSEQ multiplex PCR. The data contain thousands of clones, around 74% of them seen just once; the ten biggest clones take up under 20%. Sample: CD8+ T cells sorted from blood (inferred from file names), taken from a patient given nivolumab and ipilimumab in sequence. These receptors came from a human donor with melanoma.

This CDR3 reads CASSKTTGGPTYEQYF. As DNA, the CDR3 is TGTGCCAGCAGCAAAACTACAGGGGGGCCAACCTACGAGCAGTACTTC. The chain uses TRBV21-1 and TRBJ2-7; TRBD1, as called in the table, went unchecked against the DNA. TRBV21-1 is deemed a pseudogene. The CDR3 runs to 16 residues.

This chain links TRBV9 with TRBJ2-3, with 7 bases matching TRBD1. Germline V CDR1 and CDR2: SGDLS, YYNGEE. The V segment lost 3 bases and the J segment 0 bases; nucleotides outside the gene matches: 4. The CDR3 is 15 residues long. CDR3: CASSAGTVSTDTQYF. CDR3 bases: TGTGCCAGCAGCGCGGGGACAGTAAGCACAGATACGCAGTATTTT.

The chain employs TRBV27 and TRBJ2-3; 9 positions agree with TRBD2. Germline CDR1 and CDR2: MNHEY and SMNVEV (reference sequence). The CDR3 length is 15 residues. Trimming removed 2 bases from V and 4 bases from J; junction bases left unmatched: 4. CDR3 in amino acids: CASSLAGGPSDTQYF. In DNA form, the CDR3 reads TGTGCCAGCAGTTTAGCGGGGGGGCCATCAGATACGCAGTATTTT.

This clone showed up just once. V gene TRBV5-1 combines with J gene TRBJ1-4; 7 bases align to TRBD1. This CDR3 contains 21 residues. Unmatched junction bases numbered 23, after V lost 4 bases and J lost 2 bases. Germline V gene data show CDR1 as SGHRS and CDR2 as YFSETQ. The CDR3 DNA sequence: TGCGCCAGCAGCCTGACCCTTATAAAGGGGGCGACTTCATTTACTAATGAAAAACTGTTTTTT. This codes for CASSLTLIKGATSFTNEKLFF. Together with reference TRBV5-1 and TRBJ1-4, the CDR3 gives the full variable domain: KAGVTQTPRYLIKTRGQQVTLSCSPISGHRSVSWYQQTPGQGLQFLFEYFSETQRNKGNFPGRFSGRQFSNSRSEMNVSTLELGDSALYLCASSLTLIKGATSFTNEKLFFGSGTQLSVL.

This clone occurred a few times. This sequence joins TRBV5-8 and TRBJ2-2; tentative D call: TRBD2 (5 bases). This CDR3 spans 13 amino acids. Germline CDR1 reads SGHTS; CDR2 reads YDEGEE. V shed 5 bases and J shed 5 bases, with 10 bases lying between them. This chain's CDR3 is CASSHGETGELFF. CDR3 bases: TGTGCCAGCAGTCACGGGGAAACCGGGGAGCTGTTTTTT. The full variable domain, completed using reference TRBV5-8 and TRBJ2-2, is EAGVTQSPTHLIKTRGQQATLRCSPISGHTSVYWYQQALGLGLQFLLWYDEGEERNRGNFPPRFSGRQFPNYSSELNVNALELEDSALYLCASSHGETGELFFGEGSRLTVL.

The chain has TRBV27 and TRBJ2-7, with D maybe TRBD1 (6 bases). This CDR3 is built from 11 residues. Between the trimmed V and J ends, which lost 8 bases and 6 bases, there was a span of 11 bases. CDR1 and CDR2 from the germline V gene are MNHEY and SMNVEV (reference sequence). CDR3 residues: CASGVGGEQYF. Written as DNA, the CDR3 is TGTGCCAGCGGGGTAGGGGGCGAGCAGTACTTC.

The chain links TRBV6-1 to TRBJ1-1; possibly TRBD1 for D (6 bases). The CDR3 length is 15 residues. Trimming removed 6 bases from V and 1 base from J, with 15 bases in between. Germline V CDR1 and CDR2: MNHNS, SASEGT. The CDR3 is CASRDLGTQNTEAFF. CDR3 bases: TGTGCCAGCAGGGATCTCGGGACACAGAACACTGAAGCTTTCTTT.

The chain carries TRBV9 and TRBJ2-2, with TRBD2 matching over 8 bases. V lost 0 bases to trimming and J lost 1 base; unmatched junction nucleotides: 8. Germline V gives CDR1 SGDLS, CDR2 YYNGEE. This CDR3 is built from 18 residues. CDR3 nucleotide sequence: TGTGCCAGCAGCGTAGATAGGAGGACTAGCCGGAACACCGGGGAGCTGTTTTTT. It is translated as CASSVDRRTSRNTGELFF.

This clone occurred a few times. V gene TRBV5-5 combines with J gene TRBJ1-4, with 11 bases fitting TRBD1. The junction had 4 bases not matched to a gene; V was cut back by 5 bases and J by 4 bases. Per germline, CDR1 SGHKS and CDR2 YYEKEE (reference sequence). The CDR3 is 15 residues long. The CDR3 reads CASSPGQGDNEKLFF. The DNA for the CDR3 is TGTGCCAGCAGTCCGGGACAGGGGGATAATGAAAAACTGTTTTTT.

The rearrangement joins TRBV4-1 to TRBJ1-1; D ambiguous. V dropped 1 base and J dropped 0 bases, with 9 bases sitting between them. The CDR3 has 15 residues. The germline CDR1 and CDR2 sequences are MGHRA and YSYEKL. This CDR3 reads CASSQVARLNTEAFF. For the CDR3, the DNA is TGCGCCAGCAGCCAAGTTGCCAGATTGAACACTGAAGCTTTCTTT.

The CDR3 loop is CASSLGSFGETQYF. The CDR3 DNA follows: TGTGCCAGCAGCTTAGGTTCTTTCGGGGAGACCCAGTACTTC. This chain uses TRBV7-9 with TRBJ2-5; D remains unclear. The CDR3 runs to 14 residues. With 1 base removed from V and 5 bases from J, the gap between germline ends came to 11 bases. In germline, CDR1 is SEHNR, CDR2 FQNEAQ (reference sequence).